These 17 T cell receptor beta chains came from one sample sequenced in a study of response to subunit inactivated influenza vaccine. Each CDR3 protein is one row after TCRdb ran MiXCR on the RT-PCR reads. This sample has some 520,000 distinct CDR3 sequences, with about 15% found just once. The sequenced sample was CD4+ T cells sorted from PBMCs, obtained 23 to 25 months after vaccination. The receptors derive from a man aged 50 to 69 who received an inactivated influenza vaccine.

This clonotype appeared a few times. The V gene is TRBV7-9, the J gene TRBJ2-7; no definite D call. The germline gives CDR1 SEHNR, CDR2 FQNEAQ (reference sequence). This CDR3 spans 14 amino acids. V shed 2 bases and J shed 6 bases, with 14 bases lying between them. The CDR3 DNA follows: TGTGCCAGCAGCTTAATCTCCATGGGGTCCGAGCAGTACTTC. It is translated as CASSLISMGSEQYF.

The CDR3 DNA reads TGCAGTGCTGGCCGAGTGGAAAAACTGTTTTTT. Translated: CSAGRVEKLFF. The chain recombines TRBV20-1 with TRBJ1-4; D ambiguous. The V gene lost 5 bases and the J gene lost 8 bases, with 9 bases spanning the gap. This CDR3 region has 11 residues. In germline, CDR1 is DFQATT, CDR2 SNEGSKA (reference sequence).

The genes are TRBV5-1 and TRBJ2-2; 8 bases are shared with TRBD2. The CDR3 extends over 15 amino acids. The V gene's germline CDR1 is SGHRS and CDR2 YFSETQ. V gave up 0 bases and J gave up 5 bases; unmatched junction bases: 3. CDR3 sequence: CASSLEASGTGELFF. As DNA, the CDR3 is TGCGCCAGCAGCTTGGAGGCTAGCGGGACCGGGGAGCTGTTTTTT.

The V gene is TRBV20-1, the J gene TRBJ2-4; TRBD2 aligns across 7 bases. The CDR3 sequence is 15 residues long. With 5 bases clipped from V and 3 bases from J, the junction kept 10 bases outside the gene matches. Germline-derived CDR1 and CDR2 are DFQATT and SNEGSKA (reference sequence). The CDR3 is CSAGPGGRGKNIQYF. The CDR3 DNA reads as TGCAGTGCTGGGCCGGGGGGAAGGGGCAAAAACATTCAGTACTTC.

This clonotype was detected only a few times. The CDR3, as DNA: TGTGCCAGCAGCGTTTGGGCGAACACTGAAGCTTTCTTT. The encoded protein is CASSVWANTEAFF. This chain connects TRBV11-2 to TRBJ1-1; D is unresolved. CDR1 is SGHAT, CDR2 FQNNGV, per germline. V lost 5 bases, J lost 1 base, and 8 bases lay in between. There are 13 residues in the CDR3.

V gene TRBV7-9 combines with J gene TRBJ1-2; a possible D gene is TRBD1 (5 bases). CDR1 SEHNR and CDR2 FQNEAQ come from the germline V gene (reference sequence). This CDR3 has 14 residues. V lost 3 bases, J lost 3 bases, and 11 bases lay in between. CDR3 bases: TGTGCCAGCAGCTTGCAGGGTGGGGACTATGGCTACACCTTC. Amino acids: CASSLQGGDYGYTF.

The chain employs TRBV20-1 and TRBJ2-5, with 7 nucleotides matching TRBD2. The ends lost 0 bases at V and 5 bases at J; junction bases unmatched: 9. The CDR3 covers 15 residues. CDR1 and CDR2 (germline): DFQATT, SNEGSKA (reference sequence). The DNA of the CDR3 is TGCAGTGCTAGAGATTCGTGGAGGGGAGGGGAGACCCAGTACTTC. This sequence encodes CSARDSWRGGETQYF.

This clonotype was counted between two and nine times. At one end, the junction sequence differs from germline, possibly due to a read error. V is TRBV29-1 and J is TRBJ2-7, with D maybe TRBD2 (6 bases). The CDR3 is 12 amino acids. Germline V CDR1 and CDR2: SQVTM, ANQGSEA. This CDR3 reads CSVKDLAGEQYF. DNA of the CDR3: TGCAGCGTTAAAGATTTGGCGGGGGAGCAGTACTTC.

This clonotype showed up just a few times. V gene TRBV12-3 or TRBV12-4 combines with J gene TRBJ2-1; TRBD2 matches 15 bases. This CDR3 contains 16 residues. The ends lost 6 bases at V and 10 bases at J; junction bases unmatched: 10. The CDR3: CASRPGTSGRSGEQFF. CDR3 nucleotides: TGTGCCAGCAGACCGGGGACTAGCGGGAGGAGTGGGGAGCAGTTCTTC.

The gene calls are TRBV20-1 and TRBJ1-6; D may be TRBD1 (5 bases). Per the germline V gene, CDR1 is DFQATT and CDR2 is SNEGSKA (reference sequence). Trimming took 0 bases from V and 7 from J, leaving 16 bases between them. The CDR3 length is 16 residues. The CDR3 loop is CSARDFVETANSPLHF. CDR3 sequence (DNA): TGCAGTGCTAGAGATTTCGTGGAGACAGCGAATTCACCCCTCCACTTT.

The CDR3 region is CATSGLAGDPQQNEQFF. CDR3 coding DNA: TGTGCCACCAGTGGACTAGCGGGAGATCCCCAACAAAATGAGCAGTTCTTC. The chain joins TRBV24-1 to TRBJ2-1, with TRBD2 identical over 12 bases. The CDR3 covers 17 residues. Germline lookup yields CDR1 KGHDR and CDR2 SFDVKD. The V and J ends lost 5 bases and 7 bases, in that order; junction bases with no gene match: 11.

The rearrangement uses TRBV11-1 and TRBJ2-3; 8 bases align to TRBD1. The CDR3 consists of 14 residues. The germline V gene encodes CDR1 SGHAT and CDR2 FQDESV (reference sequence). V shed 5 bases, J shed 9 bases, and the junction held 10 bases outside the gene matches. The CDR3: CASSPGQGRSTQYF. The CDR3 DNA follows: TGTGCCAGCAGCCCTGGACAGGGAAGGAGCACGCAGTATTTT. The full variable domain, in which reference TRBV11-1 and TRBJ2-3 provide the parts outside the CDR3, is EAEVAQSPRYKITEKSQAVAFWCDPISGHATLYWYRQILGQGPELLVQFQDESVVDDSQLPKDRFSAERLKGVDSTLKIQPAELGDSAMYLCASSPGQGRSTQYFGPGTRLTVL.

This clonotype was seen ten or more times. The chain recombines TRBV29-1 with TRBJ2-3, with 15 bases that match TRBD2. V trimming: 4 bases; J trimming: 3 bases; junction bases outside the gene matches: 14. The CDR3 consists of 19 residues. Germline V gene lookup returns CDR1 SQVTM and CDR2 ANQGSEA. The CDR3 here is CSVARLGLAGGSGTDTQYF. CDR3 nucleotides: TGCAGCGTTGCTCGTCTTGGACTAGCGGGAGGGTCGGGGACAGATACGCAGTATTTT.

Notes on this clonotype: This may come from a read error, since a much larger clone is one base off. The chain joins TRBV5-1 to TRBJ1-5; D might be TRBD1 (5 bases). This CDR3 contains 14 residues. Germline V gene lookup returns CDR1 SGHRS and CDR2 YFSETQ. Trimming removed 5 bases from V and 6 bases from J, with 15 bases in between. The CDR3 sequence is CASSPQAAGQPQHF. The CDR3 DNA reads as TGCGCCAGCAGTCCACAGGCGGCCGGTCAGCCCCAGCATTTT.

The V call is TRBV6-1, the J call TRBJ2-1; 7 bases are a match to TRBD1. The V segment lost 2 bases and the J segment 6 bases; nucleotides outside the gene matches: 7. Germline V gene sequence: CDR1 MNHNS, CDR2 SASEGT. There are 15 residues in the CDR3. The CDR3 nucleotides are TGTGCCAGCAGTGAAACGGGACAGATAGTCAATGAGCAGTTCTTC. Translated, it gives CASSETGQIVNEQFF.

The V call is TRBV20-1, the J call TRBJ2-1; 8 bases map to TRBD2. The length of the CDR3 is 16 residues. With 8 bases clipped from V and 5 bases from J, the junction kept 17 bases outside the gene matches. Germline V CDR1 and CDR2: DFQATT, SNEGSKA (reference sequence). Here the CDR3 DNA reads TGCAGTCATTCGGGGCGGGGGGCCCTTCGTCACAATGAGCAGTTCTTC. Translation: CSHSGRGALRHNEQFF.

The J gene is TRBJ2-3, the V gene TRBV28, with 8 nucleotides matching TRBD1. The length of the CDR3 is 17 residues. Germline lookup yields CDR1 MDHEN and CDR2 SYDVKM. Losses at the gene ends were 8 bases for V and 3 bases for J; bases not matched to a gene: 16. CDR3 bases: TGTGCCAGCCATCAATCCAACAGGGGGATGAGGACAGATACGCAGTATTTT. This encodes CASHQSNRGMRTDTQYF.